A selection of T cell receptor beta chains follows, all from one sample in a study of long-term antiretroviral therapy in people with HIV. This table comes from immunoSEQ multiplex PCR, and its TCRdb copy is limited to in-frame clones, with some not included. Of about 20,000 clones listed, roughly 75% are singletons. The sample here was unsorted PBMCs, taken 2.9 years after starting antiretroviral therapy. Receptors originate from a woman under 40 with HIV. CDR3s include the opening cysteine and the closing phenylalanine or tryptophan. A D gene is named only where the DNA matches it firmly. For some rows the clone size is stated as once, few or many, or as a class when expanded; others skip it.

>TRBV11-2|TRBJ1-1|15|-|TRBD1
TGTGCCAGCAGCTTAGAGCGGACAGGGGTCTCTGAAGCTTTCTTT
CASSLERTGVSEAFF
>TRBV29-1|TRBJ2-5|12|once|-
TGCAGCGTCGACCCCCATTGGGAGACCCAGTACTTC
CSVDPHWETQYF
>TRBV27|TRBJ1-1|15|few|TRBD1
TGTGCCAGCAGTCCACTTACGGGGACAGGGGCTGAAGCTTTCTTT
CASSPLTGTGAEAFF
>TRBV6-1|TRBJ2-3|15|-|-
TGTGCCAGCAGTGAGGACGGATTAAGCACAGATACGCAGTATTTT
CASSEDGLSTDTQYF
>TRBV13|TRBJ2-3|14|-|-
TGTGCCAGCAGCGGGGGCTCTAGCACAGATACGCAGTATTTT
CASSGGSSTDTQYF
>TRBV30|TRBJ2-2|18|-|TRBD1
TGTGCCTGGAGGGGGGACAGCAGCGATGAATTAAACACCGGGGAGCTGTTTTTT
CAWRGDSSDELNTGELFF
>TRBV18|TRBJ1-4|14|-|-
TGTGCCAGCTCAACGACAGGTTATAATGAAAAACTGTTTTTT
CASSTTGYNEKLFF
>TRBV4-1|TRBJ2-6|13|-|-
TGCGCCAGCAGCCTACCTGGGGCCAACGTCCTGACTTTC
CASSLPGANVLTF
>TRBV27|TRBJ2-5|15|-|-
TGTGCCAGCAGTTCCCCCCAGGGAGGGGGAGAGACCCAGTACTTC
CASSSPQGGGETQYF
>TRBV2|TRBJ1-2|11|few|-
TGTGCCAGCAGCCCCGACAGAAGCTACACCTTC
CASSPDRSYTF
>TRBV6-1|TRBJ1-1|12|-|-
TGTGCCAGCACCGGATATAACACTGAAGCTTTCTTT
CASTGYNTEAFF
>TRBV6-1|TRBJ1-5|14|-|TRBD1
TGTGCCAGCAGGACCGGGACAGGGGCTCAGCCCCAGCATTTT
CASRTGTGAQPQHF
>TRBV10-2|TRBJ1-1|14|once|-
TGCGCCAGCAGGTTCACGGGGGTAGGGACTGAAGCTTTCTTT
CASRFTGVGTEAFF
>TRBV15|TRBJ1-5|13|-|TRBD1
TGTGCCACCGGGAGACAGGGGGGTCAGCCCCAGCATTTT
CATGRQGGQPQHF
>TRBV18|TRBJ1-1|15|-|-
TGTGCCAGCTCACCACCGGCGATAGGGAACACTGAAGCTTTCTTT
CASSPPAIGNTEAFF
>TRBV9|TRBJ1-3|14|-|-
TGTGCCAGCAGCGTAGGGCGTGACGGAAACACCATATATTTT
CASSVGRDGNTIYF
>TRBV2|TRBJ2-5|13|-|TRBD2
TGTGCCAGCAGTGGGCGGGGGGGCGAGACCCAGTACTTC
CASSGRGGETQYF
>TRBV2|TRBJ2-2|19|-|TRBD2
TGTGCCAGCAGTGACGATGCTAGCGGGGGGTCCAAAAACACCGGGGAGCTGTTTTTT
CASSDDASGGSKNTGELFF
>TRBV7-8|TRBJ2-2|19|once|-
TGTGCCAGCAGCTTACTCAGTGGAGTCCATATCAAAAACACCGGGGAGCTGTTTTTT
CASSLLSGVHIKNTGELFF
>TRBV2|TRBJ2-5|12|-|-
TGTGCCAGCAGTACTAGCAGTGAGACCCAGTACTTC
CASSTSSETQYF
>TRBV5-8|TRBJ1-1|16|-|TRBD1
TGTGCCAGCAGCTTTGGACAGGGGTTGTGGAACACTGAAGCTTTCTTT
CASSFGQGLWNTEAFF
>TRBV25-1|TRBJ1-2|14|-|-
TGTGCCAGCAGTGAACCTGGGAGGGGTAGGGGCTACACCTTC
CASSEPGRGRGYTF
>TRBV2|TRBJ1-1|14|-|-
TGTGCCAGCAGGCCGGGACATTCGAACACTGAAGCTTTCTTT
CASRPGHSNTEAFF
>TRBV5-4|TRBJ2-5|14|-|-
TGTGCCAGCAGCTTGCAGGGAACGGCAGAGACCCAGTACTTC
CASSLQGTAETQYF
>TRBV15|TRBJ2-5|14|-|TRBD2
TGTGCCACCAGCTCCCGGGGGGGTCAAGAGACCCAGTACTTC
CATSSRGGQETQYF
>TRBV30|TRBJ2-3|14|once|-
TGTGCCTGGAGCGGAAAGGTTTACACAGATACGCAGTATTTT
CAWSGKVYTDTQYF
>TRBV6-1|TRBJ2-3|12|few|-
TGTGCCAGCAGTGAGAGCACAGATACGCAGTATTTT
CASSESTDTQYF
>TRBV14|TRBJ1-3|14|-|-
TGTGCCAGCAGCCGCAGGGAACCTCTAAACACCATATATTTT
CASSRREPLNTIYF
>TRBV19|TRBJ1-5|12|once|-
TGTGCCAGTAAAGTCAGCAATCAGCCCCAGCATTTT
CASKVSNQPQHF
>TRBV25-1|TRBJ1-1|15|-|-
TGTGCCAGCAGTGCAAAGAGGGCAGGGAACACTGAAGCTTTCTTT
CASSAKRAGNTEAFF
>TRBV7-9|TRBJ2-2|15|-|TRBD1
TGTGCCAGCAGCCAGAGGGACAGCACCCCCGGGGAGCTGTTTTTT
CASSQRDSTPGELFF
>TRBV2|TRBJ2-1|12|few|TRBD2
TGTGCCAGCAGGGGAGGGCACAATGAGCAGTTCTTC
CASRGGHNEQFF
>TRBV13|TRBJ1-1|17|-|-
TGTGCCAGCAGCCTACAGGGTATCAACATTATGAACACTGAAGCTTTCTTT
CASSLQGINIMNTEAFF
>TRBV5-1|TRBJ1-6|18|few|-
TGCGCCAGCAGCTTGGAGGCAGGCTTTGGCTCCTATAATTCACCCCTCCACTTT
CASSLEAGFGSYNSPLHF
>TRBV6-1|TRBJ1-2|13|-|-
TGTGCCAGCAGTGAAGGACAGAACTATGGCTACACCTTC
CASSEGQNYGYTF
>TRBV18|TRBJ1-5|13|few|TRBD1
TGTGCCAGCGCATGGGACAGGACCCAGCCCCAGCATTTT
CASAWDRTQPQHF
>TRBV6-1|TRBJ1-1|14|-|-
TGTGCCAGCAGTGTCCTAGAACATAACACTGAAGCTTTCTTT
CASSVLEHNTEAFF
>TRBV5-1|TRBJ1-2|14|-|TRBD1
TGCGCCAGCAGCAGGACAGGGGAGGGCTATGGCTACACCTTC
CASSRTGEGYGYTF
>TRBV7-9|TRBJ1-3|16|-|-
TGTGCCAGCAGCTTCGTTACCGTTTCGCCTGGAAACACCATATATTTT
CASSFVTVSPGNTIYF
>TRBV6-5|TRBJ2-2|14|-|-
TGTGCCAGCAGTTACGGGGGGTCGGTCGGGGAGCTGTTTTTT
CASSYGGSVGELFF
>TRBV19|TRBJ2-2|17|-|-
TGTGCCAGTAGTCATGGCGACAACGACATGAACACCGGGGAGCTGTTTTTT
CASSHGDNDMNTGELFF
>TRBV6-1|TRBJ2-7|15|-|TRBD1
TGTGCCAGCAGTGAAGGGGGACAGGGCTCCTACGAGCAGTACTTC
CASSEGGQGSYEQYF
>TRBV5-3|TRBJ1-1|18|-|-
TGTGCCAGAAGCCCGCCCGGGGGCGCCCCCTCTAAGGTGGCTGAAGCTTTCTTT
CARSPPGGAPSKVAEAFF
>TRBV9|TRBJ2-3|15|-|TRBD1
TGTGCCAGCAGCCCCAGGACAGGGGGTCTGGATACGCAGTATTTT
CASSPRTGGLDTQYF
>TRBV6-5|TRBJ1-1|13|-|-
TGTGCCAGCAGCCTCTTGGGGGTAAGGGAAGCTTTCTTT
CASSLLGVREAFF